The 9 T cell receptor beta chains below all came from one sample that was sequenced in a study of T cells in Graves' hyperthyroidism and ophthalmopathy. Using RNA transcripts as the source, TCR beta CDR3 regions were amplified. HTBI primers were used for first-round RT-PCR of the TCR CDR3. Via MiXCR, TCRdb re-called the multiplex PCR reads, giving one row per CDR3 protein. The table has a few hundred thousand distinct CDR3 sequences, about 15% seen once. Material for sequencing was blood. The receptor set was obtained from a woman in her thirties with Graves' hyperthyroidism.

This clonotype was found many times. This sequence joins TRBV7-2 and TRBJ2-3, with 13 bases aligning to TRBD2. The germline V gene encodes CDR1 SGHTA and CDR2 FQGNSA. The V and J ends lost 5 bases and 3 bases, in that order; junction bases with no gene match: 5. This CDR3 comprises 16 residues. CDR3: CASSLGLAGDTDTQYF. CDR3 nucleotide sequence: TGTGCCAGCAGCCTCGGACTAGCGGGAGATACAGATACGCAGTATTTT.

At least ten counts were recorded for this clonotype. This chain joins TRBV7-2 and TRBJ2-5, with TRBD2 matching 7 bases. From germline, CDR1 is SGHTA and CDR2 FQGNSA. Losses at the gene ends were 6 bases for V and 6 bases for J; bases not matched to a gene: 19. CDR3 length: 17 amino acids. CDR3 coding DNA: TGTGCCAGCAGTCAAGCTCGGGGGGATCTCACGGGAAAGACCCAGTACTTC. Protein: CASSQARGDLTGKTQYF.

As concerns this clonotype: The junction departs from the called germline gene at one end, perhaps through a read error. The CDR3 spells CAGSYSTPRINEQFF. CDR3 in DNA: TGTGCCGGCAGTTACTCTACGCCCCGAATCAATGAGCAGTTCTTC. This sequence joins TRBV6-2 or TRBV6-3 and TRBJ2-1; D ambiguous. The CDR3 sequence is 15 residues long. Per the germline V gene, CDR1 is MNHEY and CDR2 is SVGEGT.

This sequence joins TRBV7-9 and TRBJ1-4; no definite D call. Germline lookup yields CDR1 SEHNR and CDR2 FQNEAQ (reference sequence). The CDR3 is 14 amino acids. Trimming left V 0 bases short and J 8 bases short, with 10 bases between. In nucleotides, the CDR3 is TGTGCCAGCAGCTTAGCCCCATCAGGAGAAAAACTGTTTTTT. This translates into CASSLAPSGEKLFF.

This clonotype occurred many times. This rearrangement joins TRBV30 to TRBJ1-5; weak D call: TRBD1 (6 bases). CDR3 length equals 14 residues. Trimming stripped 1 base from V and 5 bases from J, with 12 bases between. Germline V gene data show CDR1 as GTSNPN and CDR2 as SVGIG (reference sequence). DNA for the CDR3: TGTGCCTGGAGTGGAGACAGGCTGTATCAGCCCCAGCATTTT. This encodes CAWSGDRLYQPQHF. Combining the CDR3 with reference TRBV30 and TRBJ1-5 gives the whole variable domain SQTIHQWPATLVQPVGSPLSLECTVEGTSNPNLYWYRQAAGRGLQLLFYSVGIGQISSEVPQNLSASRPQDRQFILSSKKLLLSDSGFYLCAWSGDRLYQPQHFGDGTRLSIL.

This clonotype has ten or more counts. V is TRBV30 and J is TRBJ2-7, with D unclear. Per germline, CDR1 GTSNPN and CDR2 SVGIG (reference sequence). The CDR3 is 12 residues long. With 1 base removed from V and 3 bases from J, the gap between germline ends came to 7 bases. The CDR3 here is CAWSAVNYEQYF. CDR3 nucleotide sequence: TGTGCCTGGAGTGCAGTTAACTACGAGCAGTACTTC.

This clonotype was counted ten times or more. The chain employs TRBV27 and TRBJ1-1, with TRBD1 matching over 7 bases. Germline V gives CDR1 MNHEY, CDR2 SMNVEV (reference sequence). With V trimmed by 6 bases and J by 5 bases, 6 bases remained unmatched. The CDR3 covers 13 residues. DNA of the CDR3: TGTGCCAGCAGCAGACAGGGCTGGACTGAAGCTTTCTTT. It is translated as CASSRQGWTEAFF.

V gene TRBV7-2 combines with J gene TRBJ2-2; D is unresolved. Trimming took off 1 base at V and 0 bases at J, with 6 bases between the two ends. The germline V gene encodes CDR1 SGHTA and CDR2 FQGNSA. The CDR3 has 15 residues. DNA of the CDR3: TGTGCCAGCAGCTTAGTGGCAGCGAACACCGGGGAGCTGTTTTTT. It encodes CASSLVAANTGELFF. The entire variable domain, with the rest obtained from reference TRBV7-2 and TRBJ2-2, is as follows: GAGVSQSPSNKVTEKGKDVELRCDPISGHTALYWYRQSLGQGLEFLIYFQGNSAPDKSGLPSDRFSAERTGGSVSTLTIQRTQQEDSAVYLCASSLVAANTGELFFGEGSRLTVL.

V usage is TRBV20-1 and J usage is TRBJ1-2; D unresolved. Per the germline V gene, CDR1 is DFQATT and CDR2 is SNEGSKA (reference sequence). The CDR3 has 15 residues. V was shortened by 2 bases and J by 3 bases, with 16 bases between the two germline ends. CDR3 bases: TGCAGTGCTAGACCCCCCATCACCGGGGACTATGGCTACACCTTC. Protein product: CSARPPITGDYGYTF.